Listed below are T cell receptor beta chains from one sample, sequenced in a study of CD8+CD57+ T cells in acquired aplastic anemia. A single record per CDR3 protein comes from TCRdb applying MiXCR to the reads. The table includes around 500,000 distinct CDR3 sequences, under 40% detected once. The material sequenced was sorted CD4+, CD8+, or CD8+CD57+ T cells (not recorded which) from PBMCs. These receptors all come from a human donor with aplastic anemia. Both conserved end residues are part of each CDR3. Fields, in order: J gene, V gene, CDR3 protein.

J gene: TRBJ1-1; V gene: TRBV19; CDR3 protein: CASSIYGQGGRVDTEAFF
J gene: TRBJ2-7; V gene: TRBV2; CDR3 protein: CASVGTEPAYEQYF
J gene: TRBJ1-3; V gene: TRBV10-3; CDR3 protein: CASAGAVGSGNTIYF
J gene: TRBJ1-1; V gene: TRBV7-9; CDR3 protein: CASSLIRGEAFF
J gene: TRBJ2-3; V gene: TRBV29-1; CDR3 protein: CSVEFTSGYTDTQYF
J gene: TRBJ2-3; V gene: TRBV5-1; CDR3 protein: CASSLASGGALDTQYF
J gene: TRBJ2-7; V gene: TRBV29-1; CDR3 protein: CSGLASGSYEQYF
J gene: TRBJ1-1; V gene: TRBV12-3/TRBV12-4; CDR3 protein: CASSRTGTEAFF
J gene: TRBJ2-7; V gene: TRBV20-1; CDR3 protein: CSASGPTPYEQYF
J gene: TRBJ2-7; V gene: TRBV3-1; CDR3 protein: CASSRDYAYEQYF
J gene: TRBJ2-5; V gene: TRBV7-9; CDR3 protein: CASSLGTVGETQYF
J gene: TRBJ1-2; V gene: TRBV2; CDR3 protein: CASSLKGQGAWYGYTF
J gene: TRBJ2-7; V gene: TRBV11-2; CDR3 protein: CAGSSGLINEQYF
J gene: TRBJ1-1; V gene: TRBV19; CDR3 protein: CASSQGQVFTEAFF
J gene: TRBJ2-7; V gene: TRBV19; CDR3 protein: CASSMGTAIEQYF